One TCR beta chain is described in this entry. Germline-derived CDR1 and CDR2 are SGHRS and YFSETQ. The V end was cut by 4 bases, the J end by 0 bases, with 11 bases between. The CDR3 is made up of 16 amino acids. 13 Jbeta primers and 60 Vbeta primers were used for the PCR. Libraries were prepared by immunoSEQ multiplex PCR; TCRdb keeps only in-frame clonotypes and omits some of them. In the table there are 100,000 to 150,000 clones, about 81% of which are singletons. This record belongs to a study of cytomegalovirus exposure and HLA in healthy donors. The sample consisted of PBMCs. The receptor was derived from a woman aged 30 to 39 in good health and CMV-seronegative. J is TRBJ2-6 and V is TRBV5-1; D may be TRBD2 (5 bases). Written as DNA, the CDR3 is TGCGCCAGCAGCCAACTAGTAGGCTCTGGGGCCAACGTCCTGACTTTC. Protein product: CASSQLVGSGANVLTF.